This T cell receptor (beta chain) was captured in a study of blood T cell repertoires in COVID-19. As for the study in general: Acute and convalescent COVID-19 specimens originated in the United States, Italy and Spain. The analysed material was cDNA or gDNA that came from T cells, B-cell-depleted T cells, or PBMCs.

With V trimmed by 9 bases and J by 0 bases, 4 bases remained unmatched. Germline values: CDR1 SNHLY, CDR2 FYNNEI. The CDR3 spans 14 residues. As processed by the authors: Reference gene primer amplification gave estimated nucleated cell counts. TCRdb's copy holds only in-frame clones and misses some; the assay was immunoSEQ multiplex PCR. D and trimming were read from the DNA, whereas the V and J calls and clone size are those reported in that table. In the table there are tens of thousands of clones, around 90% of which are singletons. The sample consisted of peripheral blood. The chain links TRBV2 to TRBJ2-7; 11 bases agree with TRBD1. The source is a human donor in a cohort sampled during active COVID-19. CDR3 nucleotide sequence: TGTGCCAGTTGGGACAGGGGGAGCTCCTACGAGCAGTACTTC. Translation gives CASWDRGSSYEQYF.